Below, one T cell receptor beta chain is given with its context. Its antigen is not yet known. Base-call qualities are not available, and no considerably larger clone is one nucleotide away. In total, approximately 610 healthy bone marrow donors made up the cohort. Cohort members were all nominally healthy when sampled, although unrecorded immune exposures were likely present. The donor was CMV seropositive and was included in the group of around 300 seropositive cohort members. Every donor gave a peripheral blood sample, and the peripheral blood mononuclear cells from that sample were used for TCR beta sequencing. The Qiagen DNeasy Blood Extraction Kit was used to extract genomic DNA from the blood cell samples. The sample originates from a study of cytomegalovirus exposure and HLA in healthy donors (dated by TCRdb to the late 2010s). Describing the broader study: An earlier analysis of approximately 640 of the donors reported 250 to 300 Gb of sequence data and 117 million unique TCR beta sequences from some 180 million T cells. To predict cytomegalovirus infection status, the study combined high-throughput TCR immunosequencing, statistical association of individual TCRs with disease status, and machine learning. A later genetic analysis took genome-wide SNP genotypes for about 55% of the roughly 700 donors and used that subset as a discovery cohort. Of the roughly 410 genotyped donors, 81% were placed in the genetic ancestry cluster associated with self-reported Caucasian donors. Among roughly 370 genotyped donors of the cohort, an average of approximately 250,000 unique TCR beta nucleotide sequences were sequenced per donor, about a sixth of them non-productive. Class I and class II HLA loci were covered by the typing at four-digit resolution. Rather than using new phenotypic data, the later analysis identified candidate immune exposures from TCR beta sequences and from how often those sequences occurred across donors. Alongside the repertoire data, information on donor age, sex, ethnicity and CMV serostatus was compiled. The study used immunosequencing to profile the T cell repertoires of 600 to 850 subjects and linked those repertoires to cytomegalovirus serostatus. An earlier analysis of around 580 of the donors used high-throughput TCR beta sequencing to judge whether each TCR beta V gene segment behaved as functional or pseudogenic. Along with the roughly 710-subject first cohort, a separate validation cohort of over a hundred different subjects was used. Typing coverage varied by locus: roughly 620-640 donors for A, B, C, DRB1 and DQB1; roughly 520 for DQA1; around 570 for DPA1; about 450 for DPB1. Every discovery cohort repertoire had been produced on one sequencing platform. Roughly five DR-DQ haplotypes were treated as single units for association and clustering because of strong linkage in the cohort. In a later analysis, previously published TCR beta repertoires from fewer than 750 donors were re-analyzed and high-resolution HLA genotyping was added so that TCR occurrence patterns could be studied. The study aimed to test whether signatures of past pathogen exposure could be identified by cataloging public T cell receptors. Approximately 310 gigabases of sequencing data and around 87 million unique TCR sequences were included in an early release covering under 650 HLA-typed donors. Findings and caveats that apply to the study as a whole: According to a later analysis, most CMV-associated TCR beta chains appeared to be HLA-restricted, and the HLA associations seemed to be driven largely by CMV exposure. Across donors, most TCR sequences were observed very rarely, whereas some public TCRs were present in many individuals. The cohort was sequenced for TCR beta chains only, and without alpha or paired-chain data the features that could be detected were limited. A further reported finding was that TCR beta sequences accurately predicted the HLA-A and HLA-B alleles for most subjects in the first cohort. According to a later genetic analysis, donors in an Asian-associated ancestry cluster had fewer N-insertions in productive TCRs than the roughly 670-donor mean. In a later analysis, the rate of TCR association differed among HLA loci, with DRB1 alleles having the most associated TCRs and HLA-C alleles having the fewest. A later genetic analysis associated a missense DCLRE1C variant with V-gene and J-gene trimming of TCR beta chains, and an independent cohort replicated the association. In the study, 150 to 200 TCR beta chains were listed as associated with cytomegalovirus. A cluster of highly shared sequence variants was judged likely to represent a technical artifact of the sequencing pipeline. Linkage disequilibrium might explain the correlated functional status among segregating V segments, but an unknown experimental factor could not be excluded. The authors suggested that the approach could potentially be generalized to other disease states and immunological phenotypes. Sequencing depth was assumed to be roughly uniform across donors in the presence/absence analyses, though that assumption may not hold. Compared with equally common non-associated chains, HLA-associated TCR beta chains in a later analysis were more clonally expanded and had lower generation probabilities. According to a later analysis, parvovirus B19, influenza, CMV and Epstein-Barr virus appeared linked to several top co-occurrence clusters. Specific HLA alleles were associated with 16,951 TCR beta sequences at a false discovery rate of 0.05 in a later analysis. In vitro tests confirmed that a few of the cytomegalovirus-associated TCR beta chains recognize cytomegalovirus antigens. Strong co-occurrence of HLA alleles, especially DR and DQ, made assigning TCR associations to individual alleles difficult. In an earlier analysis of about 600 of the donors, most TCR beta V segments appeared in productive rearrangements about 87% or about 30% of the time, broadly matching IMGT annotations. Because HLA typing was unavailable for some donors at each locus, only the typed subset was used in association tests. About 17 rarely observed V segments, including chromosome 9 orphons, were excluded from the earlier analysis of approximately 600 of the donors because counts were too low. The classifier was reported to diagnose cytomegalovirus status with high specificity and sensitivity in both the original and validation cohorts. Some IMGT-functional V segments, including TRBV6-2 and TRBV6-3, could not be told apart with the 87-base-pair reads, so those segments were excluded. Immune exposure information for the cohort was limited to CMV serostatus.

Trimming removed 4 bases from V and 2 bases from J; the gene matches leave 19 bases unexplained. The CDR3 starts with the cysteine, ends with the phenylalanine, and has 20 residues. Only the CDR3 region is kept as DNA, spanning 60 bases read in frame from base 1. The CDR1 and CDR2 encoded by the germline V gene are MRHNA and SNTAGT. The receptor library was made with the immunoSEQ multiplex PCR assay. For the multiplex PCR, a mixture combining 60 forward primers for TCR Vbeta segments and 13 reverse primers for TCR Jbeta segments was used. Amplification of the CDR3 region of rearranged TCR beta genes was performed with a multiplex PCR assay on genomic DNA. The amplified TCR beta libraries were sequenced on the Illumina HiSeq System as 87-base-pair reads. In the source study's methods: Across the 640 or so repertoires, a later analysis counted some 81 million unique TCR beta chains, approximately 10 million of which were shared by at least two donors. A nearest-neighbor algorithm error-corrected the raw reads and collapsed the reads into unique sequences, merging closely related sequences to remove PCR and sequencing errors. To assign V, D and J gene segments, CDR3 sequences were aligned to IMGT reference sequences. For a sequence to be retained, a match of at least six nucleotides was required to both a V gene segment and a J gene segment. A rearrangement was called productive if the CDR3 had no stop codons and remained in frame with V and J, and every other rearrangement was called non-productive. CDR3 was defined according to IMGT convention as the region running from the second conserved V-encoded cysteine to the conserved J-encoded phenylalanine. The earlier analysis of some 580 of the donors excluded any sequence lacking an unambiguous match to a single V gene segment. An earlier analysis of around 600 of the donors classified V segments as functional when productive rearrangements were above 56.7% and as segregating when the standard deviation between donors was above 5%. A statistical classification framework was developed to diagnose cytomegalovirus status using the catalog of TCR beta chain sequences. In a later analysis, V and J genes were assigned by comparing TCR nucleotide sequences against IMGT/GENE-DB human TR gene sequences. A later analysis assigned CDR3 sequences and most-parsimonious VDJ recombination scenarios with the TCRdist pipeline. A later analysis defined each TCR beta chain by its CDR3 amino acid sequence plus V-gene family, and excluded reads lacking a unique V-gene family. To address suspected cross-contamination and a sequencing artifact, a later analysis removed approximately 590 highly shared, low-generation-probability nucleotide sequences. For each public chain, a later analysis derived a clonal expansion index from normalized ranks of inferred template counts within each repertoire. Generation probabilities in a later analysis came from a VDJ recombination model fitted to out-of-frame rearrangements, and those results were checked against IGoR. A later analysis scored TCR-TCR, TCR-HLA and TCR-CMV co-occurrence with hypergeometric tests, applying a repertoire-size bias correction to TCR pairs. False discovery rates were estimated in a later analysis by permuting HLA or CMV assignments 20 times. In a later analysis, co-occurring TCRs were grouped using DBSCAN, with TCRdist sequence similarity added in when clustering inside HLA-allele-positive subsets. For co-occurrence clustering, repertoires with fewer than 30,000 or more than 120,000 public chains were excluded, along with five repertoires with anomalous nucleotide sharing. TCRdb provides this immuneACCESS table in a form limited to in-frame rearrangements. Some clones are lacking; in checked studies, under half of them reflect an unresolved V gene, and why the rest are absent is not known. The V and J calls and the clone size are those of that table, but D and trimming were determined from the DNA. This sample lists 85,000 to 130,000 clones; more than 75% were detected once. Under 7.5% of the sample lies in the top ten.

In this chain, TRBV6-4 is recombined with TRBJ1-5; TRBD1 aligns with 8 central bases. The origin of this receptor is a woman aged 45-65 years in good health and CMV-seropositive. The sample consisted of PBMCs. The encoded CDR3 is CASSVPRQGRSSFGNQPQHF. The DNA sequence follows: TGTGCCAGCAGTGTCCCACGACAGGGGCGGTCGAGTTTTGGCAATCAGCCCCAGCATTTT.